This T cell receptor beta chain derives from a study of blood T cell repertoires in COVID-19. Study background: T cells, B-cell-depleted T cells, or PBMCs provided the cDNA or gDNA that served as material.

Repertoires were generated with immunoSEQ multiplex PCR, while TCRdb's copy carries only in-frame clones and drops some. The sample lists more than 110,000 clones; 85% to 90% were seen once. The CDR3 contains 16 residues. Germline assignment: CDR1 SGHAT and CDR2 FQNNGV. Unmatched junction bases numbered 10, after V lost 5 bases and J lost 6 bases. This clonotype was obtained from a man between 45 and 60 years old with active or convalescent COVID-19. The chain carries TRBV11-2 and TRBJ1-6, with 7 bases fitting TRBD1. The material sequenced was peripheral blood. CDR3 sequence: CASSLGQAAFNSPLHF. The CDR3 DNA reads TGTGCCAGCAGCCTAGGACAGGCGGCGTTTAATTCACCCCTCCACTTT.